This TCR beta chain was found in a study of cytomegalovirus exposure and HLA in healthy donors (dated by TCRdb to the late 2010s). Study-level background: An earlier analysis of roughly 610 of the donors reported under 300 Gb of sequence data and some 110 million unique TCR beta sequences obtained from around 190 million T cells. An early release covering 500 to 750 HLA-typed donors comprised about 290 gigabases of sequencing data and 65 million to 100 million unique TCR sequences. Among the roughly 370 genotyped donors, about 83% belonged to the genetic ancestry cluster associated with self-reported Caucasian donors. The aim of the study was to test whether cataloging public T cell receptors could identify signatures of past pathogen exposure. Using immunosequencing, the study profiled T cell repertoires from 666 subjects and related those repertoires to cytomegalovirus serostatus. Besides the first cohort of more than 650 subjects, a separate validation cohort made up of roughly 120 different subjects was used. The study combined high-throughput TCR immunosequencing, statistical association of individual TCRs with disease status, and machine learning to predict cytomegalovirus infection status. To study patterns of TCR occurrence, a later analysis re-analyzed previously published TCR beta repertoires from hundreds of donors and added high-resolution HLA genotyping. In the later analysis, no new phenotypic data were used to find candidate immune exposures; instead, reliance was placed on TCR beta sequences and their occurrence across donors. An earlier analysis of 587 of the donors used high-throughput TCR beta sequencing to judge whether each TCR beta V gene segment behaved as functional or pseudogenic. Donor age, sex, ethnicity and CMV serostatus were collected together with the repertoire data. In a later genetic analysis, genome-wide SNP genotypes for about three fifths of the roughly 670 donors were used, and that subset was treated as a discovery cohort. All discovery cohort repertoires had been generated using a single sequencing platform. Both class I and class II loci were covered by HLA typing, at four-digit resolution. Typing coverage differed by locus: A, B, C, DRB1 and DQB1 were typed in roughly 620-630 donors, DQA1 in 522, DPA1 in some 600, and DPB1 in 472. Roughly five DR-DQ haplotypes were handled as single units for association and clustering, since linkage in the cohort was strong. Among 398 genotyped donors of the cohort, an average of approximately 200,000 unique TCR beta nucleotide sequences was sequenced per donor, of which 15% to 20% were non-productive. Results and caveats for the whole study, not just this receptor: Correlated functional status among segregating V segments might reflect linkage disequilibrium, but an unknown experimental factor could not be ruled out. A later genetic analysis reported fewer N-insertions in productive TCRs among donors in an Asian-associated ancestry cluster than the approximately 670-donor mean. In a later analysis, HLA-associated TCR beta chains showed more clonal expansion and lower generation probabilities than non-associated chains that were equally common. A later genetic analysis associated a missense DCLRE1C variant with V-gene and J-gene trimming of TCR beta chains, and an independent cohort replicated the association. A further reported finding was that TCR beta sequences accurately predicted the HLA-A and HLA-B alleles for most subjects in the first cohort. For the cohort, immune exposure information was limited to CMV serostatus. The authors suggested that the approach could potentially be generalized to other disease states and immunological phenotypes. Roughly uniform sequencing depth across donors was assumed in presence/absence analyses, although this assumption may not hold. The classifier was reported to diagnose cytomegalovirus status with high specificity and sensitivity in both the original cohort and the validation cohort. Broadly in line with IMGT annotations, most TCR beta V segments showed up in productive rearrangements about 90% or about 30% of the time in an earlier analysis of around 600 of the donors. Most TCR sequences were observed very rarely across donors, whereas some public TCRs were present in many individuals. Approximately 16 rarely observed V segments, including chromosome 9 orphons, were excluded from the earlier analysis of several hundred of the donors because counts were too low. A group of highly shared sequence variants was considered likely to be a technical artifact of the sequencing pipeline. A later analysis associated around 16,000 TCR beta sequences with specific HLA alleles at a false discovery rate of 0.05. In a later analysis, TCR association rates were found to vary across HLA loci, with the most associated TCRs seen for DRB1 alleles and the fewest for HLA-C alleles. A later analysis found that most CMV-associated TCR beta chains appeared HLA-restricted, with HLA associations seemingly driven largely by CMV exposure. This cohort had only TCR beta chains sequenced, and the lack of alpha or paired-chain data limited which features could be detected. HLA typing was unavailable for some donors at each locus, so association tests used only the typed subset. In a later analysis, several top co-occurrence clusters were reported to appear linked to parvovirus B19, influenza, CMV and Epstein-Barr virus. In vitro tests confirmed that three of the cytomegalovirus-associated TCR beta chains recognize cytomegalovirus antigens. The study gave a list of about 150 TCR beta chains associated with cytomegalovirus. Assigning TCR associations to individual alleles was difficult when HLA alleles, especially DR and DQ, strongly co-occurred. The 87-base-pair reads could not distinguish some IMGT-functional V segments, including TRBV6-2 and TRBV6-3, so those segments were excluded.

This clone turned up a few times. Its target antigen remains unknown. Base-call qualities are not available, and no considerably larger clone is one nucleotide away. The CDR3 spans 15 residues, from the cysteine through the phenylalanine. Left in the record is the CDR3 DNA by itself, 45 bases read in frame from the first base. Germline trimming: 6 bases from V, 3 bases from J; junction bases outside gene matches: 9. From the germline V gene, CDR1 is MNHNS and CDR2 is SASEGT. The cohort was made up of around 720 healthy bone marrow donors. At the time of sampling, all cohort members were nominally healthy, though unrecorded immune exposures were likely present. The donor tested CMV seronegative, placing the donor among the 352 seronegative members of the cohort. A peripheral blood sample was collected from each donor, and TCR beta sequencing was performed on peripheral blood mononuclear cells. The Qiagen DNeasy Blood Extraction Kit was used to extract genomic DNA from the blood cell samples.

Receptors were amplified or captured by the immunoSEQ multiplex PCR assay. The multiplex PCR relied on a mix of 60 forward primers for TCR Vbeta segments and 13 reverse primers for TCR Jbeta segments. The CDR3 region of rearranged TCR beta genes was amplified from genomic DNA with a multiplex PCR assay. Amplified TCR beta libraries were sequenced as 87-base-pair reads on the Illumina HiSeq System. As for the original processing: A later analysis counted about 80 million unique TCR beta chains across the 700 or so repertoires, and around 9.9 million of these chains were shared by at least two donors. Raw reads were error-corrected and collapsed into unique sequences by a nearest-neighbor algorithm in which closely related sequences were merged to remove PCR and sequencing errors. CDR3 sequences were aligned to IMGT reference sequences to assign V, D and J gene segments. For a sequence to be retained, at least a six-nucleotide match to both a V gene segment and a J gene segment was required. A rearrangement counted as productive if the CDR3 had no stop codons and remained in frame with V and J, and every other rearrangement counted as non-productive. CDR3 was defined by IMGT convention, running from the second conserved V-encoded cysteine to the conserved J-encoded phenylalanine. Sequences without an unambiguous match to a single V gene segment were excluded from the earlier analysis of 450 to 750 of the donors. An earlier analysis of 587 of the donors called V segments functional above 56.7% productive rearrangements and segregating when the between-donor standard deviation exceeded 5%. To diagnose cytomegalovirus status from the catalog of TCR beta chain sequences, a statistical classification framework was built. In a later analysis, V and J genes were assigned by comparing TCR nucleotide sequences against IMGT/GENE-DB human TR gene sequences. A later analysis assigned CDR3 sequences and most-parsimonious VDJ recombination scenarios with the TCRdist pipeline. A later analysis defined each TCR beta chain by its CDR3 amino acid sequence plus V-gene family, and excluded reads lacking a unique V-gene family. In a later analysis, approximately 640 highly shared, low-generation-probability nucleotide sequences were removed to address suspected cross-contamination and a sequencing artifact. For each public chain, a later analysis derived a clonal expansion index from normalized ranks of inferred template counts within each repertoire. In a later analysis, generation probabilities were computed with a VDJ recombination model fitted to out-of-frame rearrangements, and the resulting probabilities were checked against IGoR. A later analysis scored TCR-TCR, TCR-HLA and TCR-CMV co-occurrence with hypergeometric tests, applying a repertoire-size bias correction to TCR pairs. To estimate false discovery rates, a later analysis permuted the HLA or CMV assignments 20 times. A later analysis grouped co-occurring TCRs with DBSCAN, adding TCRdist sequence similarity when clustering within HLA-allele-positive subsets. Co-occurrence clustering excluded repertoires with fewer than 30,000 or more than 120,000 public chains, plus five with anomalous nucleotide sharing. What TCRdb holds here is the immuneACCESS table cut down to in-frame rearrangements. Part of the clones is not present; checked against another copy, under half of the missing clones reflect an unresolved V gene, and the others are unexplained. V, J and clone size were drawn from that table, and D and trimming were deduced from the DNA. This sample is represented by 150,000 to 200,000 clones; 87% of them were singletons. 0.85% to 1% of the sample is held by the ten biggest clonotypes.

The source material was PBMCs. The receptor chain draws on TRBV6-1 and TRBJ2-7; 9 nucleotides in the junction match TRBD1. This receptor was obtained from a woman in her thirties in good health and CMV-seronegative. The nucleotide sequence is given as TGTGCCAGCAGCGCTTGGGACAGGGCGATCTACGAGCAGTACTTC. Protein translation: CASSAWDRAIYEQYF.